This T cell receptor (beta chain) was observed in a study of identical twins. One entry per CDR3 protein results from TCRdb running MiXCR on the 5' RACE reads. Among about 210,000 distinct CDR3 sequences, less than 9.5% were seen once, and the ten largest hold 4.5% to 5.5%. The length of the CDR3 is 14 residues. Germline CDR1 SGHRS, CDR2 YFSETQ. The germline V and J ends were trimmed by 5 bases and 3 bases, with 14 bases remaining between them. General study results and limits: There is a chance that invariant MAIT and iNKT cells partially muddied zero-insertion analyses.

Healthy Caucasians, and only they, were the donors. This clonotype has a count of ten or more. Its antigen is unidentified. The specimen sequenced was memory (CD45RO+) T cells sorted from blood. The chain combines TRBV5-1 with TRBJ1-1; D is perhaps TRBD1 (5 bases). This sequence was found in a young woman in good health. The CDR3 protein is CASSRGVFDTEAFF. CDR3 nucleotides: TGCGCCAGCAGTCGAGGGGTGTTCGACACTGAAGCTTTCTTT. The whole variable domain, remainder taken from reference TRBV5-1 and TRBJ1-1, is KAGVTQTPRYLIKTRGQQVTLSCSPISGHRSVSWYQQTPGQGLQFLFEYFSETQRNKGNFPGRFSGRQFSNSRSEMNVSTLELGDSALYLCASSRGVFDTEAFFGQGTRLTVV.